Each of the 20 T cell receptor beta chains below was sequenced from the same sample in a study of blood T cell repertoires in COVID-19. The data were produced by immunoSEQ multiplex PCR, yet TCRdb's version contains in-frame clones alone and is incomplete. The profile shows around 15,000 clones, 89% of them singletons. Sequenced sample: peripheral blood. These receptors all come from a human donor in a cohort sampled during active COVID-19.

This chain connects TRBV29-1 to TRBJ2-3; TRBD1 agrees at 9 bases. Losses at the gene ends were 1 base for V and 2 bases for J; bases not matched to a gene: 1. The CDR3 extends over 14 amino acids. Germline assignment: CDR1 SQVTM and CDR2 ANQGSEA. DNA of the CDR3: TGCAGCGTTGAAGGACAGGGGGTCACAGATACGCAGTATTTT. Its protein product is CSVEGQGVTDTQYF.

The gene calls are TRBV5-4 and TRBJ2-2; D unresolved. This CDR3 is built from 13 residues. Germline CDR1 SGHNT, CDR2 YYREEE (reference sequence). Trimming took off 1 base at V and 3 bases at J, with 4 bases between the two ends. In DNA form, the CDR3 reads TGTGCCAGCAGCTTGACAGACACCGGGGAGCTGTTTTTT. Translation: CASSLTDTGELFF.

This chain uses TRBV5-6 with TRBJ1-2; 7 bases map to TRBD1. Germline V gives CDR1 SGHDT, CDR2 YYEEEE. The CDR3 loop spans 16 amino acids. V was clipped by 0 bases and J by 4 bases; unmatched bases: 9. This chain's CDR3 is CASSLAIRDSPYGYTF. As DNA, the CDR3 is TGTGCCAGCAGCTTGGCAATACGGGACAGCCCCTATGGCTACACCTTC.

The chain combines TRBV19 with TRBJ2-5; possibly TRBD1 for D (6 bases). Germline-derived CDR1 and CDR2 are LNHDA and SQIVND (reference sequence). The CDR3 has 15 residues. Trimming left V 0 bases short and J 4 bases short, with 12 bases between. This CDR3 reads CASSIDQTGIETQYF. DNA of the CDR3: TGTGCCAGTAGTATAGACCAGACAGGTATAGAGACCCAGTACTTC.

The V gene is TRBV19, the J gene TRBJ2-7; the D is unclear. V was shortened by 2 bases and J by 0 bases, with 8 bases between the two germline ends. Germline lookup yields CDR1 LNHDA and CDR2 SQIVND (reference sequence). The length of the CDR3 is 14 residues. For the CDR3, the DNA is TGTGCCAGTAGTATACTACCCGGCTCCTACGAGCAGTACTTC. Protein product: CASSILPGSYEQYF.

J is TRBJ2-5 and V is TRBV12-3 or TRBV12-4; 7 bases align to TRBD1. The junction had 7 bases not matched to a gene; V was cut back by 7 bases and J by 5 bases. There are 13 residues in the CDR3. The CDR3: CASNNRGAETQYF. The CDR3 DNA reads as TGTGCCAGCAATAACAGGGGTGCGGAGACCCAGTACTTC.

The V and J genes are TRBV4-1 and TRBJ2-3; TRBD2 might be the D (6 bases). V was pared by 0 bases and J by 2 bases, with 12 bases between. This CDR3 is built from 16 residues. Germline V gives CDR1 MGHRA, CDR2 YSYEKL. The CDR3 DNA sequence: TGCGCCAGCAGCCAAGAGGCGGGGCAGCTCACAGATACGCAGTATTTT. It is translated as CASSQEAGQLTDTQYF.

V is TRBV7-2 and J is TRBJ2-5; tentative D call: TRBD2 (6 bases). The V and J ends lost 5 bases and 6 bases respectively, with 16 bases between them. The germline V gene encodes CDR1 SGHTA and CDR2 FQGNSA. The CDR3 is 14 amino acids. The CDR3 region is CASSPGEVRKTQYF. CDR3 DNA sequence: TGTGCCAGCAGCCCGGGGGAAGTACGAAAGACCCAGTACTTC.

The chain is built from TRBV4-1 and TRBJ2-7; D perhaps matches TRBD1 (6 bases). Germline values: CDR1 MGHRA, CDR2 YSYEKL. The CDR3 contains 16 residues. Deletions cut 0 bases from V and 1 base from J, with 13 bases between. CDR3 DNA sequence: TGCGCCAGCAGCCAAGATGAGGGGGTCCCTTCCTACGAGCAGTACTTC. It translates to CASSQDEGVPSYEQYF.

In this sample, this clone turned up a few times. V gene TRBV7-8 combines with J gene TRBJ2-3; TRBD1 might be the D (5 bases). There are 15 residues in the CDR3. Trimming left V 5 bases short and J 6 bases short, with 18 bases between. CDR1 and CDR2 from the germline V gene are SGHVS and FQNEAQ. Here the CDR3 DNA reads TGTGCCAGCAGCGGCAAGGGGCCTCACCCCGATACGCAGTATTTT. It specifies CASSGKGPHPDTQYF.

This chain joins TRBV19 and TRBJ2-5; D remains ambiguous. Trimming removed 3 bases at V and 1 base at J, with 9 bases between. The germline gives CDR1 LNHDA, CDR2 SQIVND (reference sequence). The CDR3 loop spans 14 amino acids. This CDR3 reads CASSIVGSQETQYF. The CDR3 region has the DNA TGTGCCAGTAGTATCGTTGGCAGCCAAGAGACCCAGTACTTC.

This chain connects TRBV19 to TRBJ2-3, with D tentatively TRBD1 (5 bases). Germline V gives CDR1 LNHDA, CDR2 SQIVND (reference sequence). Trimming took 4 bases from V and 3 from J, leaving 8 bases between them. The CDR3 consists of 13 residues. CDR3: CASSNRGTDTQYF. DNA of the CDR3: TGTGCCAGTAGTAATAGGGGTACAGATACGCAGTATTTT. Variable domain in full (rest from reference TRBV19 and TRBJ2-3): DGGITQSPKYLFRKEGQNVTLSCEQNLNHDAMYWYRQDPGQGLRLIYYSQIVNDFQKGDIAEGYSVSREKKESFPLTVTSAQKNPTAFYLCASSNRGTDTQYFGPGTRLTVL.

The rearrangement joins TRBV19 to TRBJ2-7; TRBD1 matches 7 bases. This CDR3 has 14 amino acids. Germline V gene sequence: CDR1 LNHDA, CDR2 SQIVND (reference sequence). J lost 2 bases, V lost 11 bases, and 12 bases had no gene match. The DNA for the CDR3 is TGTGCCGAAGTACCAGACAGGGTACCCTACGAGCAGTACTTC. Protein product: CAEVPDRVPYEQYF.

The CDR3 region has the DNA TGTGCCAGCGCAAGGAGCCCTAACTACGAGCAGTACTTC. Its protein is CASARSPNYEQYF. This chain uses TRBV6-5 with TRBJ2-7; the D is unclear. The CDR3 has 13 amino acids. Trimming shortened V by 8 bases and J by 3 bases, and 14 bases separated the two germline ends. Germline-derived CDR1 and CDR2 are MNHEY and SVGAGI.

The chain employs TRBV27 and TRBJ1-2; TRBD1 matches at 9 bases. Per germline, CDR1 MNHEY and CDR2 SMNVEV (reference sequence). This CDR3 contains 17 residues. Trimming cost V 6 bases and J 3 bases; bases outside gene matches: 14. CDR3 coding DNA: TGTGCCAGCAGGGGTGATACAGGGGGCCCAATTCACTATGGCTACACCTTC. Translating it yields CASRGDTGGPIHYGYTF.

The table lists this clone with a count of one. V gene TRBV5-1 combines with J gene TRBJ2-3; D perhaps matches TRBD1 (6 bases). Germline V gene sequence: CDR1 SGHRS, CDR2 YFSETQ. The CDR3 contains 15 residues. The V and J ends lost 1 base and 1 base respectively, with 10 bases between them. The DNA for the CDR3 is TGCGCCAGCAGCTTGCACCGACAGGGCACAGATACGCAGTATTTT. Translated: CASSLHRQGTDTQYF.

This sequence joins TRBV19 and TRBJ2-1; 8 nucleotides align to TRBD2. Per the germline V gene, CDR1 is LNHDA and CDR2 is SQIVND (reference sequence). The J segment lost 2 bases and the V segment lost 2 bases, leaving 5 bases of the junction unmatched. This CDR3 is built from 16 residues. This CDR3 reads CASSIPGGGPYNEQFF. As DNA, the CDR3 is TGTGCCAGTAGTATACCGGGGGGGGGCCCCTACAATGAGCAGTTCTTC.

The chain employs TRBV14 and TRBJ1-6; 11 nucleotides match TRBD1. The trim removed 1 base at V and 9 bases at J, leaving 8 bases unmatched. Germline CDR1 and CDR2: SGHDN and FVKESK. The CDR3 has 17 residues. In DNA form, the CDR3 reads TGTGCCAGCAGCCAAGTGTTACCGGGACAGGGGGGTTCACCCCTCCACTTT. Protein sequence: CASSQVLPGQGGSPLHF.

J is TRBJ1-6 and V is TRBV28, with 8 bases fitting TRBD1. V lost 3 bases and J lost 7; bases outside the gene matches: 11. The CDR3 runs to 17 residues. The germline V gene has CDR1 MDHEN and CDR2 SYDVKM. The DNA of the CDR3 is TGTGCCAGCAGTTTCGGGACAGGATACCCGGGGAATTCACCCCTCCACTTT. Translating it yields CASSFGTGYPGNSPLHF.

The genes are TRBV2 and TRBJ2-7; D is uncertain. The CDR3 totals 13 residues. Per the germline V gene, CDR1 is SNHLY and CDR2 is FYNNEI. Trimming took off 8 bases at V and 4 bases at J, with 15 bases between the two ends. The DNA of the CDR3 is TGTGCCAGCCCGACAAGAGATGGTTACGAGCAGTACTTC. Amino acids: CASPTRDGYEQYF.